This T cell receptor beta chain was sequenced in a study of cytomegalovirus exposure and HLA in healthy donors. This PCR relied on a set of 60 Vbeta primers and 13 Jbeta primers. Clones were sequenced by immunoSEQ multiplex PCR, and TCRdb holds only the in-frame ones, with some missing. The table has over 95,000 clones, roughly three quarters seen once. Points on this clone: Its antigen is currently unknown.

Looked up from germline, CDR1 is MDHEN and CDR2 is SYDVKM. This CDR3 spans 15 amino acids. The V and J ends lost 5 bases and 7 bases, in that order; junction bases with no gene match: 11. Study outcomes and limitations: Information on immune exposure was restricted to one variable (CMV serostatus). What was likely a sequencing artifact was a cluster of highly shared sequence variants. Most TCR sequences were seen very rarely across donors, but some public TCRs occurred in many.

Sequences were obtained from PBMCs. This receptor was taken from a man aged 40-55 years in good health and CMV-seronegative. The chain recombines TRBV28 with TRBJ1-5, with 7 bases that match TRBD1. CDR3 protein: CASSPRRQGGQPQHF. The CDR3 DNA reads as TGTGCCAGCAGTCCTCGTCGACAGGGAGGACAGCCCCAGCATTTT.